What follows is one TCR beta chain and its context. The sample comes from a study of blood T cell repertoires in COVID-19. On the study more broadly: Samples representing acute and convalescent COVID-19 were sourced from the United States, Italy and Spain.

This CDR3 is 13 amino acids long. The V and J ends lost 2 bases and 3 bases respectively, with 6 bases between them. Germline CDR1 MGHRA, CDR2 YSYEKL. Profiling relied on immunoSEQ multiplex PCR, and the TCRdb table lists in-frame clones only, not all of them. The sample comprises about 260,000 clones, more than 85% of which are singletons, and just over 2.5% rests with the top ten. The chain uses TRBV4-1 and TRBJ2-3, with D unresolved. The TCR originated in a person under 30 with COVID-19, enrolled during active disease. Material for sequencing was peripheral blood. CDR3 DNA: TGCGCCAGCAGCCAAACCAGAACAGATACGCAGTATTTT. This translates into CASSQTRTDTQYF.